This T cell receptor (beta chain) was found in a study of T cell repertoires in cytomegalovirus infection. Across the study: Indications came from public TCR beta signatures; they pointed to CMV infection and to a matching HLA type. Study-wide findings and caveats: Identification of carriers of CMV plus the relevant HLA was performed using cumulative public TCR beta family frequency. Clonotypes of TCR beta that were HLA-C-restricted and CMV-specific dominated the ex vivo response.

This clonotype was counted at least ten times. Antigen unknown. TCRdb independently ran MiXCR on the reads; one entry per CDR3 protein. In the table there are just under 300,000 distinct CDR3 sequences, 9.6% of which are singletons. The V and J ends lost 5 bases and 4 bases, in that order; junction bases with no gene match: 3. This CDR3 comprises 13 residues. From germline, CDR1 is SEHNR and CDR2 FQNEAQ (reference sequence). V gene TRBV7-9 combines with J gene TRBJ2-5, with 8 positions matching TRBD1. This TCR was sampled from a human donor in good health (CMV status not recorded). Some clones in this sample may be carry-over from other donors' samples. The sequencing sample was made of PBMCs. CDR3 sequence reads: CASSATGAETQYF. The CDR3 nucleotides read TGTGCCAGCAGCGCGACAGGGGCAGAGACCCAGTACTTC.